Listed below are T cell receptor beta chains from one sample, sequenced in a study of CD8 T cells in Susac syndrome. MiXCR, applied by TCRdb to the immunoSEQ multiplex PCR reads, yields one record per CDR3 protein. This table has about 300,000 distinct CDR3 sequences, 85% appearing once. The sequenced sample was CD8+ T cells from PBMCs. All receptors come from a human donor with multiple sclerosis. The CDR3 runs from the conserved cysteine through the conserved F or W. D genes are given only for firm matches. Only some rows state a clone size, as once, few, many or a class for expanded clones.

v_call	j_call	clone_size	d_call	cdr3_nt	cdr3_aa
TRBV7-9	TRBJ2-5	once	-	TGTGCCAGCAGCTTACGAGTACAAGAGACCCAGTACTTC	CASSLRVQETQYF
TRBV6-5	TRBJ2-3	-	-	TGTGCCAGCAGTTACGGGGTAGCGAGCACAGATACGCAGTATTTT	CASSYGVASTDTQYF
TRBV7-9	TRBJ2-3	-	-	TGTGCCAGCAGCTACGGGCTAGTAATAAGCACAGATACGCAGTATTTT	CASSYGLVISTDTQYF
TRBV12-3/TRBV12-4	TRBJ2-3	once	TRBD2	TGTGCCAGCAGTTTAAGTGGGCTAGCGGGCACAGATACGCAGTATTTT	CASSLSGLAGTDTQYF
TRBV16	TRBJ1-5	-	TRBD1	TGTGCCAGCAGCCAATGGACAGGGCGGGAGCCCCAGCATTTT	CASSQWTGREPQHF
TRBV12-3/TRBV12-4	TRBJ1-2	-	-	TGTGCCACCGACAGCTTACCCTATGGCTACACCTTC	CATDSLPYGYTF
TRBV5-4	TRBJ2-1	-	TRBD1	TGTGCCAGCAGGCCGGGACAGGTTAACAATGAGCAGTTCTTC	CASRPGQVNNEQFF
TRBV28	TRBJ2-1	-	-	TGTGCCAGCAGTTATAGACAAACTTACAATGAGCAGTTCTTC	CASSYRQTYNEQFF
TRBV5-1	TRBJ2-7	-	-	TGCGCCAGCAGCTTGATGCAGGGTCTCGACGAGCAGTACTTC	CASSLMQGLDEQYF
TRBV7-9	TRBJ2-2	-	-	TGTGCCAGCGGGGAGACAGATCCCCCCCGGGAGCTGTTTTTT	CASGETDPPRELFF
TRBV20-1	TRBJ1-2	-	-	TGCAGTGCTTGGACCAACTATGGCTACACCTTC	CSAWTNYGYTF
TRBV11-2	TRBJ2-1	-	TRBD2	TGTGCCAGCAGCTTAAACCGGCGGGAGGGCACCTACAATGAGCAGTTCTTC	CASSLNRREGTYNEQFF
TRBV12-3/TRBV12-4	TRBJ2-5	-	TRBD1	TGTGCCAGCAGCTTCCTGACAGGGGGCGGTGAGACCCAGTACTTC	CASSFLTGGGETQYF
TRBV20-1	TRBJ1-2	-	TRBD1	TGCAGTGCTAGGAAACGGGACAGCCCTTCGGGCTACACCTTC	CSARKRDSPSGYTF
TRBV27	TRBJ2-6	-	-	TGTGCCAGCAGTTTTAATCGGGGCAACTCTGGGGCCAACGTCCTGACTTTC	CASSFNRGNSGANVLTF
TRBV27	TRBJ2-1	-	-	TGTGCCAGCAGTTTAGCGCCGAATAGGGGAGAGCAGTTCTTC	CASSLAPNRGEQFF
TRBV10-3	TRBJ2-7	-	-	TGTGCCACTCTGGGGCCCATCGGGCAGCAGTACTTC	CATLGPIGQQYF
TRBV5-1	TRBJ2-3	-	-	TGCGCCAGCAGCTTGGGTGTCAGGGCCGGAGATACGCAGTATTTT	CASSLGVRAGDTQYF
TRBV24-1	TRBJ1-5	-	-	TGTGCCACCAGTGATTTTGACGGCAATCAGCCCCAGCATTTT	CATSDFDGNQPQHF
TRBV12-3/TRBV12-4	TRBJ1-4	-	-	TGTGCCAGCAGTACTCAGCCAGGAGGTGAAAAACTGTTTTTT	CASSTQPGGEKLFF
TRBV12-3/TRBV12-4	TRBJ2-3	once	-	TGTGCCAGCCCAGGTCCTAGCACAGATACGCAGTATTTT	CASPGPSTDTQYF
TRBV7-9	TRBJ2-1	-	TRBD2	TGTGCCAGCAGCAAACTAGCGGGAGGGATGAATGAGCAGTTCTTC	CASSKLAGGMNEQFF
TRBV6-6	TRBJ2-1	-	-	TGTGCCAGCAACCCCGGGCCCGAGCAGGAGTTCTTC	CASNPGPEQEFF
TRBV19	TRBJ2-7	-	TRBD2	TGTGCCAGTAGTCAATGGACTAGCGGGAGTTACGAGCAGTACTTC	CASSQWTSGSYEQYF
TRBV3-1	TRBJ2-7	-	TRBD2	TGTGCCAGCTCTAGCGGGAGGTCTTGGGAGCAGTACTTC	CASSSGRSWEQYF
TRBV9	TRBJ2-1	-	TRBD1	TGTGCCAGCAGCCCCCATGGTGGCAGGGGGCTCTACAATGAGCAGTTCTTC	CASSPHGGRGLYNEQFF
TRBV19	TRBJ2-1	-	-	TGTGCCAGTAGTATAGGAACAGGGACCTACAATGAGCAGTTCTTC	CASSIGTGTYNEQFF
TRBV29-1	TRBJ2-2	-	-	TGCAGCGTTGTAGGGGCGGCCGGGGAGCTGTTTTTT	CSVVGAAGELFF
TRBV2	TRBJ2-3	-	-	TGTGCCAGCAGTGAAGCGCACTACTCCACAGATACGCAGTATTTT	CASSEAHYSTDTQYF
TRBV19	TRBJ1-4	-	TRBD1	TGTGCCAGTAGTCTGGACAGGGAGGGTGAAAACGAAAAACTGTTTTTT	CASSLDREGENEKLFF
TRBV7-2	TRBJ1-5	-	-	TGTGCCAGCAGCGCGTGGGGGGAGGACCAGCCCCAGCATTTT	CASSAWGEDQPQHF
TRBV11-2	TRBJ2-5	-	TRBD2	TGTGCCAGCAGCCGGGGGGGGGAAGAGACCCAGTACTTC	CASSRGGEETQYF
TRBV27	TRBJ2-3	-	TRBD2	TGTGCCAGCAGTCTTACTAGCGGGAGGTCCCATACGCAGTATTTT	CASSLTSGRSHTQYF
TRBV7-9	TRBJ1-2	-	-	TGTGCCAGCAGCTTCGGAGGAAGGGAGGACCAAGGCTACACCTTC	CASSFGGREDQGYTF
TRBV20-1	TRBJ2-2	-	-	TGCAGTGCTAGGGGGGACTACACCGGGGAGCTGTTTTTT	CSARGDYTGELFF
TRBV4-1	TRBJ2-1	-	-	TGCGCCAGCAGCCAGATAGCCGTCGGAGGCTACAATGAGCAGTTCTTC	CASSQIAVGGYNEQFF
TRBV14	TRBJ2-2	-	TRBD2	TGTGCCAGCAGCCAAGAACCTAGCGGGAGACCTAACACCGGGGAGCTGTTTTTT	CASSQEPSGRPNTGELFF
TRBV28	TRBJ2-2	-	-	TGTGCCAGCAGTTTAACAGGGGGGGCCACCGGGGAGCTGTTTTTT	CASSLTGGATGELFF
TRBV4-1	TRBJ1-1	-	-	TGCGCCAGCAGCCGAGGTCTTGAAGCTTTCTTT	CASSRGLEAFF
TRBV21-1	TRBJ2-1	-	-	TGTGCCAGCAGCACACCCACTAGCGGGAGCCCCTCCTACAATGAGCAGTTCTTC	CASSTPTSGSPSYNEQFF
TRBV6-6	TRBJ2-1	-	TRBD2	TGTGCCAGCAGTGGGGGACTAGCGGGAGTACGCGAGCAGTTCTTC	CASSGGLAGVREQFF
TRBV28	TRBJ1-1	-	-	TGTGCCAGCAGTTTCTTAGGCATTGAAGCTTTCTTT	CASSFLGIEAFF
TRBV28	TRBJ2-1	few	TRBD2	TGTGCCAGCAGTTGGGCGGGAGGGCTGGCTGGCGAGCAGTTCTTC	CASSWAGGLAGEQFF
TRBV24-1	TRBJ2-1	once	-	TGTGCCACCAGTGACCCCAGGATCGACAATGAGCAGTTCTTC	CATSDPRIDNEQFF
TRBV6-2/TRBV6-3	TRBJ2-1	-	TRBD2	TGTGCCATACAACCCACGGGACTAGCGGGGAACAATGAGCAGTTCTTC	CAIQPTGLAGNNEQFF
TRBV28	TRBJ2-4	once	-	TGTGCCAGCAGTCCAGTGGGGGCGGATGTATACTTC	CASSPVGADVYF
TRBV27	TRBJ1-4	-	-	TGTGCCAGCAGCCTCGGTTCAGGGGCTGAAGGGGAAAAACTGTTTTTT	CASSLGSGAEGEKLFF
TRBV29-1	TRBJ2-2	-	TRBD1	TGCAGCGGAGGAGGGACAGGTCACACCGGGGAGCTGTTTTTT	CSGGGTGHTGELFF
TRBV2	TRBJ1-2	-	TRBD1	TGTGCCAGCAGTACAGGGGTTGGTAGCTATGGCTACACCTTC	CASSTGVGSYGYTF
TRBV6-5	TRBJ2-7	-	TRBD1	TGTGCCAGCAGTCCCCCATCTACCGGGACAGGCGAGCAGTACTTC	CASSPPSTGTGEQYF
TRBV4-2	TRBJ2-7	-	-	TGTGCCAGCAGCCAAGTTGGCGGCCGGGACGAGCAGTACTTC	CASSQVGGRDEQYF
TRBV19	TRBJ2-1	-	-	TGTGCCAGTAGTATAGTTGCGGGAGAGGGGGGCAATGAGCAGTTCTTC	CASSIVAGEGGNEQFF
TRBV27	TRBJ2-7	-	TRBD1	TGTGCCATTGGGGACAGTCCCATCCTAGGCGAGCAGTACTTC	CAIGDSPILGEQYF
TRBV7-9	TRBJ2-3	-	TRBD2	TGTGCCAGCAGCGGAGGCGGGTGGCGGGAGGGCCCAGATACGCAGTATTTT	CASSGGGWREGPDTQYF
TRBV29-1	TRBJ2-5	once	-	TGCAGCGTCCAGGGGGAGACCCAGTACTTC	CSVQGETQYF